The next 19 T cell receptor beta chains were all read from a single sample in a study of T cell repertoires in cytomegalovirus infection. Using its own MiXCR run on the reads, TCRdb lists one record per CDR3 protein. This table has about 600,000 distinct CDR3 sequences, approximately 25% appearing once. The sequenced material came from CD8+ T cells from PBMCs. These receptors were obtained from a human donor in good health (CMV status not recorded). Some clones in this sample may be carry-over from other donors' samples.

The CDR3 here is CASSLGLAGALSSYNEQFF. The CDR3 DNA is TGTGCCAGCAGCTTAGGACTAGCGGGGGCTCTCAGCTCCTACAATGAGCAGTTCTTC. The chain is built from TRBV13 and TRBJ2-1; 11 bases match TRBD2. This CDR3 is built from 19 residues. The J segment lost 0 bases and the V segment lost 0 bases, leaving 7 bases of the junction unmatched. From germline, CDR1 is PRHDT and CDR2 FYEKMQ (reference sequence).

V is TRBV7-2 and J is TRBJ2-7; the match to TRBD1 covers 9 bases. The CDR3 covers 16 residues. CDR1 is SGHTA, CDR2 FQGNSA, per germline. V shed 4 bases, J shed 3 bases, and the junction held 10 bases outside the gene matches. The CDR3 sequence is CASSSNRGRVLYEQYF. In DNA, the CDR3 is TGTGCCAGCAGCTCCAACAGGGGGCGGGTTCTCTACGAGCAGTACTTC. The whole variable domain, remainder taken from reference TRBV7-2 and TRBJ2-7, is GAGVSQSPSNKVTEKGKDVELRCDPISGHTALYWYRQSLGQGLEFLIYFQGNSAPDKSGLPSDRFSAERTGGSVSTLTIQRTQQEDSAVYLCASSSNRGRVLYEQYFGPGTRLTVT.

The CDR3 is CASSGGPNGYTF. The CDR3 bases are TGTGCCAGCAGCGGGGGACCTAATGGCTACACCTTC. The rearrangement links TRBV9 to TRBJ1-2; D is perhaps TRBD1 (5 bases). Per germline, CDR1 SGDLS and CDR2 YYNGEE. The ends were cut back, 3 bases at V and 6 bases at J, with 9 bases in the middle. This CDR3 region has 12 residues.

The J gene is TRBJ2-7, the V gene TRBV19, with D perhaps matching TRBD1 (5 bases). CDR3 length: 14 residues. Germline V gene sequence: CDR1 LNHDA, CDR2 SQIVND (reference sequence). Trimming took off 4 bases at V and 1 base at J, with 11 bases between the two ends. CDR3 sequence: CASSTDTLSYEQYF. The DNA for the CDR3 is TGTGCCAGTAGTACGGACACCTTATCCTACGAGCAGTACTTC.

This clonotype was found a few times. The chain recombines TRBV7-6 with TRBJ1-1, with D hard to call. The CDR3 loop spans 13 amino acids. Looked up from germline, CDR1 is SGHVS and CDR2 is FNYEAQ. Trimming left V 3 bases short and J 4 bases short, with 9 bases between. CDR3 sequence reads: CASSLQHLTEAFF. The DNA for the CDR3 is TGTGCCAGCAGCTTGCAACACCTCACTGAAGCTTTCTTT. Drawing the rest from reference TRBV7-6 and TRBJ1-1, the complete variable domain is GAGVSQSPRYKVTKRGQDVALRCDPISGHVSLYWYRQALGQGPEFLTYFNYEAQQDKSGLPNDRFSAERPEGSISTLTIQRTEQRDSAMYRCASSLQHLTEAFFGQGTRLTVV.

This chain uses TRBV14 with TRBJ2-3; TRBD2 agrees at 8 bases. V lost 1 base and J lost 4; bases outside the gene matches: 7. The CDR3 covers 16 residues. Germline V gene data show CDR1 as SGHDN and CDR2 as FVKESK. CDR3 sequence: CASSQVGSGAPDTQYF. The CDR3 DNA follows: TGTGCCAGCAGCCAAGTGGGTAGCGGGGCTCCAGATACGCAGTATTTT.

This clonotype was recorded many times. The V and J genes are TRBV2 and TRBJ1-1; 7 bases agree with TRBD1. The V gene's germline CDR1 is SNHLY and CDR2 FYNNEI. V lost 8 bases and J lost 3; bases outside the gene matches: 9. CDR3 length equals 14 residues. The CDR3 sequence: CASLTGRKDTEAFF. DNA for the CDR3: TGTGCCAGCCTGACAGGGCGGAAGGACACTGAAGCTTTCTTT. Based on the CDR3 plus reference TRBV2 and TRBJ1-1, the full variable domain is EPEVTQTPSHQVTQMGQEVILRCVPISNHLYFYWYRQILGQKVEFLVSFYNNEISEKSEIFDDQFSVERPDGSNFTLKIRSTKLEDSAMYFCASLTGRKDTEAFFGQGTRLTVV.

This clonotype was seen many times. The chain combines TRBV4-1 with TRBJ1-5, with 8 bases matching TRBD1. Germline V gene sequence: CDR1 MGHRA, CDR2 YSYEKL. This CDR3 has 17 amino acids. Losses at the gene ends were 1 base for V and 3 bases for J; bases not matched to a gene: 8. CDR3: CASSQVGQELYNQPQHF. The CDR3 coding sequence is TGCGCCAGCAGCCAAGTGGGACAGGAACTTTACAATCAGCCCCAGCATTTT.

This clonotype was counted ten times or more. The V and J genes are TRBV7-2 and TRBJ2-1; TRBD1 might be the D (5 bases). This CDR3 has 14 amino acids. Germline V gives CDR1 SGHTA, CDR2 FQGNSA. V lost 2 bases and J lost 8, with 13 bases in between. CDR3 amino acids: CASSLRQGIDEQFF. CDR3 sequence (DNA): TGTGCCAGCAGCTTACGTCAGGGCATCGATGAGCAGTTCTTC.

This clonotype was detected ten times or more. The chain joins TRBV6-6 to TRBJ1-6; D is possibly TRBD1 (5 bases). The CDR3 loop spans 16 amino acids. Trimming took off 6 bases at V and 2 bases at J, with 14 bases between the two ends. CDR1 and CDR2 from the germline V gene are MNHNY and SVGAGI (reference sequence). The CDR3 loop reads CASRDTRQPYNSPLHF. Here the CDR3 DNA reads TGTGCCAGCAGGGACACTCGACAGCCCTATAATTCACCCCTCCACTTT.

The chain has TRBV4-1 and TRBJ2-3, with 10 bases matching TRBD1. The germline V gene has CDR1 MGHRA and CDR2 YSYEKL. CDR3 length: 16 residues. The V gene end was trimmed by 2 bases and the J gene end by 5 bases; junction bases not matched to a gene: 7. CDR3 loop: CASSQRPGQGIDTQYF. The CDR3 DNA sequence: TGCGCCAGCAGCCAAAGGCCGGGACAGGGGATAGATACGCAGTATTTT.

There are many counts of this clonotype. V usage is TRBV7-8 and J usage is TRBJ2-4; TRBD1 aligns across 9 bases. CDR1 is SGHVS, CDR2 FQNEAQ, per germline. With 1 base clipped from V and 4 bases from J, the junction kept 14 bases outside the gene matches. This CDR3 comprises 19 residues. CDR3 residues: CASSLVNRDREAIKNIQYF. CDR3 sequence (DNA): TGTGCCAGCAGCTTAGTAAACCGGGACAGGGAAGCGATTAAAAACATTCAGTACTTC. The full variable domain, with the rest looked up from reference TRBV7-8 and TRBJ2-4, is GAGVSQSPRYKVAKRGQDVALRCDPISGHVSLFWYQQALGQGPEFLTYFQNEAQLDKSGLPSDRFFAERPEGSVSTLKIQRTQQEDSAVYLCASSLVNRDREAIKNIQYFGAGTRLSVL.

In this sample, this clonotype turned up a few times. This rearrangement joins TRBV15 to TRBJ2-3, with D maybe TRBD2 (6 bases). The CDR3 sequence is 15 residues long. CDR1 is LNHNV, CDR2 YYDKDF, per germline (reference sequence). V was pared by 1 base and J by 2 bases, with 10 bases between. This CDR3 reads CATSRGGEPTDTQYF. DNA of the CDR3: TGTGCCACCAGCAGAGGGGGGGAACCCACAGATACGCAGTATTTT. Supplemented by reference TRBV15 and TRBJ2-3, the full variable domain reads DAMVIQNPRYQVTQFGKPVTLSCSQTLNHNVMYWYQQKSSQAPKLLFHYYDKDFNNEADTPDNFQSRRPNTSFCFLDIRSPGLGDTAMYLCATSRGGEPTDTQYFGPGTRLTVL.

This chain connects TRBV7-9 to TRBJ1-3; TRBD1 is a possible D gene (5 bases). From germline, CDR1 is SEHNR and CDR2 FQNEAQ (reference sequence). V lost 5 bases to trimming and J lost 3 bases, with 8 bases between them. The CDR3 has 13 residues. The CDR3 spells CASSPRVGNTIYF. The DNA for the CDR3 is TGTGCCAGCAGCCCCAGGGTTGGAAACACCATATATTTT. Full variable domain (remainder filled in from reference TRBV7-9 and TRBJ1-3): DTGVSQNPRHKITKRGQNVTFRCDPISEHNRLYWYRQTLGQGPEFLTYFQNEAQLEKSRLLSDRFSAERPKGSFSTLEIQRTEQGDSAMYLCASSPRVGNTIYFGEGSWLTVV.

As for this clonotype: Given a much more abundant clone one base away, this may be a read error. The chain couples TRBV2 to TRBJ2-3; 10 bases agree with TRBD2. The germline V gene has CDR1 SNHLY and CDR2 FYNNEI. The CDR3 totals 13 residues. The CDR3 region is CVRQRGGPDTQYF. CDR3 sequence (DNA): TGTGTCCGACAGCGGGGGGGCCCAGATACGCAGTATTTT.

Ten or more counts support this clonotype. Compared with germline, one end of the junction differs, possibly owing to a read error. The chain combines TRBV7-2 with TRBJ2-1; 7 bases line up with TRBD2. This CDR3 has 17 amino acids. In germline, CDR1 is SGHTA, CDR2 FQGNSA. CDR3 protein: CASSLLAGTSPYNEQFF. CDR3 bases: TGTGCCAGCAGCTTGTTAGCGGGTACCTCCCCCTATAATGAGCAGTTCTTC.

This clonotype came up many times. The chain carries TRBV7-9 and TRBJ2-1; 10 bases fit TRBD1. The germline V gene encodes CDR1 SEHNR and CDR2 FQNEAQ (reference sequence). This CDR3 contains 17 residues. With 2 bases clipped from V and 5 bases from J, the junction kept 9 bases outside the gene matches. CDR3 in DNA: TGTGCCAGCAGCTTATCGTGGGACAGGGGTACCCACAATGAGCAGTTCTTC. The encoded protein is CASSLSWDRGTHNEQFF.

The CDR3 loop reads CASSPTGGKNEQYF. The CDR3 DNA is TGTGCCAGCAGTCCTACAGGGGGAAAAAACGAGCAGTACTTC. The rearrangement uses TRBV12-3 or TRBV12-4 and TRBJ2-7; TRBD1 aligns across 8 bases. The CDR3 totals 14 residues. V was clipped by 5 bases and J by 5 bases; unmatched bases: 8.

This clonotype turned up a few times. The chain carries TRBV4-1 and TRBJ1-1; perhaps TRBD1 as D (6 bases). Germline values: CDR1 MGHRA, CDR2 YSYEKL. V shed 1 base and J shed 10 bases, with 13 bases lying between them. This CDR3 comprises 13 residues. The DNA of the CDR3 is TGCGCCAGCAGCCAAGTCCCAGGGGTGGTAGCTTTCTTT. Its protein is CASSQVPGVVAFF.